Presented here are 22 T cell receptor beta chains from one specimen sequenced in a study of T cells in Graves' hyperthyroidism and ophthalmopathy. RNA transcripts gave rise to amplified TCR beta CDR3 regions. HTBI primers were the set used in a first-round RT-PCR of the TCR CDR3. TCRdb passed the multiplex PCR reads through MiXCR, listing each CDR3 protein once. This table has more than 650,000 distinct CDR3 sequences, about 14% appearing once. What was sequenced was blood. These receptors were obtained from a woman between 18 and 29 years old with Graves' hyperthyroidism.

V is TRBV25-1 and J is TRBJ2-7; D is perhaps TRBD2 (5 bases). The ends were cut back, 5 bases at V and 2 bases at J, with 19 bases in the middle. The V gene's germline CDR1 is MGHDK and CDR2 SYGVNS. This CDR3 comprises 16 residues. In DNA form, the CDR3 reads TGTGCCAGCAGTCCCCCTCGGCGGGTGGGGACCTACGAGCAGTACTTC. Translated: CASSPPRRVGTYEQYF.

This clonotype was detected ten times or more. This rearrangement joins TRBV11-2 to TRBJ2-7; TRBD1 matches 7 bases. V trimming: 2 bases; J trimming: 7 bases; junction bases outside the gene matches: 11. This CDR3 is built from 15 residues. The germline V gene has CDR1 SGHAT and CDR2 FQNNGV. CDR3 in amino acids: CASSLPSGTVGEQYF. The CDR3 nucleotides are TGTGCCAGCAGCTTACCTTCGGGGACAGTGGGAGAGCAGTACTTC.

This clonotype has only a few counts. V and J are TRBV13 and TRBJ2-3, with 7 bases fitting TRBD1. The CDR3 consists of 17 residues. Per the germline V gene, CDR1 is PRHDT and CDR2 is FYEKMQ (reference sequence). Losses at the gene ends were 7 bases for V and 8 bases for J; bases not matched to a gene: 21. The CDR3 DNA is TGTGCCAGCACAGACCTGACAGGGACCACCGAGGTCGGTACGCAGTATTTT. Residues: CASTDLTGTTEVGTQYF.

This clonotype was found a few times. J is TRBJ1-3 and V is TRBV27; D uncertain. The germline V gene has CDR1 MNHEY and CDR2 SMNVEV (reference sequence). This CDR3 is 15 amino acids long. The V gene lost 3 bases and the J gene lost 2 bases, with 11 bases spanning the gap. This chain's CDR3 is CASSFSPYPGNTIYF. The CDR3 DNA follows: TGTGCCAGCAGTTTCTCCCCCTACCCTGGAAACACCATATATTTT.

This clonotype was observed many times. V is TRBV28 and J is TRBJ2-7; D is perhaps TRBD1 (6 bases). CDR1 and CDR2 from the germline V gene are MDHEN and SYDVKM. Trimming left V 4 bases short and J 6 bases short, with 7 bases between. The CDR3 has 11 residues. The CDR3 DNA sequence: TGTGCCAGCAGTTACAGGGCCGAGCAGTACTTC. Protein product: CASSYRAEQYF. The full variable domain, rest sourced from reference TRBV28 and TRBJ2-7, is DVKVTQSSRYLVKRTGEKVFLECVQDMDHENMFWYRQDPGLGLRLIYFSYDVKMKEKGDIPEGYSVSREKKERFSLILESASTNQTSMYLCASSYRAEQYFGPGTRLTVT.

Ten or more counts support this clonotype. The V call is TRBV13, the J call TRBJ1-1; tentatively, D is TRBD1 (6 bases). Germline CDR1 reads PRHDT; CDR2 reads FYEKMQ (reference sequence). CDR3 length: 15 amino acids. V dropped 3 bases and J dropped 1 base, with 12 bases sitting between them. CDR3 bases: TGTGCCAGCAGCTTGTCAGGGGAATGGAACACTGAAGCTTTCTTT. It translates to CASSLSGEWNTEAFF.

This clonotype was detected a few times. Here the CDR3 DNA reads TGCAGTGCTAGACTCAGGGAGGGCCAAGAGACCCAGTACTTC. It encodes CSARLREGQETQYF. The V gene is TRBV20-1, the J gene TRBJ2-5; 7 nucleotides match TRBD2. Trimming took 2 bases from V and 1 from J; bases not matched to a gene: 4. Germline CDR1 and CDR2: DFQATT and SNEGSKA (reference sequence). The CDR3 contains 14 residues.

This clonotype was found a few times. Relative to the germline gene, one junction end is altered; a read error may explain this. The gene calls are TRBV2 and TRBJ1-2, with D maybe TRBD1 (6 bases). Germline-derived CDR1 and CDR2 are SNHLY and FYNNEI. This CDR3 spans 16 amino acids. The CDR3 is CASSEWGRRRNYGCTF. In DNA, the CDR3 is TGTGCCAGCAGTGAATGGGGGCGGCGGAGAAACTATGGCTGCACCTTC.

The J gene is TRBJ2-1, the V gene TRBV13; D possibly corresponds to TRBD2 (7 bases). This CDR3 has 11 residues. V lost 6 bases and J 10 bases, leaving 10 bases between the germline ends. Germline assignment: CDR1 PRHDT and CDR2 FYEKMQ (reference sequence). The CDR3 DNA reads as TGTGCCAGCAGGTGGGGGGGCGAGCAGTTCTTC. Translation: CASRWGGEQFF. Variable domain in full (rest from reference TRBV13 and TRBJ2-1): AAGVIQSPRHLIKEKRETATLKCYPIPRHDTVYWYQQGPGQDPQFLISFYEKMQSDKGSIPDRFSAQQFSDYHSELNMSSLELGDSALYFCASRWGGEQFFGPGTRLTVL.

With respect to this clonotype: Since a much larger clone is just one base distant, this may be a read error. The rearrangement uses TRBV11-2 and TRBJ2-5, with 12 nucleotides matching TRBD2. The CDR3 is 15 residues long. The germline CDR1 and CDR2 sequences are SGHAT and FQNNGV. The CDR3 region has the DNA TGTGCCAGCAGGTGGGGACTAGCGGGCCAAGAGACCCAGTGCTTC. Amino acids: CASRWGLAGQETQCF. Looking up the rest from reference TRBV11-2 and TRBJ2-5 gives the full variable domain: EAGVAQSPRYKIIEKRQSVAFWCNPISGHATLYWYQQILGQGPKLLIQFQNNGVVDDSQLPKDRFSAERLKGVDSTLKIQPAKLEDSAVYLCASRWGLAGQETQCFGPGTRLLVL.

The V and J genes are TRBV19 and TRBJ1-1, with 9 positions matching TRBD1. Germline trimming cut 5 bases from V and 10 bases from J; bases unmatched to any gene: 8. Germline values: CDR1 LNHDA, CDR2 SQIVND (reference sequence). The CDR3 has 13 residues. This CDR3 is CASSRRDRERAFF. CDR3 coding DNA: TGTGCCAGTAGTCGCCGGGACAGGGAAAGAGCTTTCTTT.

This clonotype appeared a few times. This chain links TRBV12-3 or TRBV12-4 with TRBJ2-4; D is perhaps TRBD1 (6 bases). The CDR3 runs to 14 residues. V gave up 6 bases and J gave up 5 bases, with 14 bases separating them. The CDR3 loop is CASSQQGTQNIQYF. CDR3 bases: TGTGCCAGCAGCCAACAGGGAACACAAAACATTCAGTACTTC.

The genes are TRBV11-2 and TRBJ2-1; 14 bases match TRBD2. The CDR3 extends over 18 amino acids. The germline V gene has CDR1 SGHAT and CDR2 FQNNGV. V lost 1 base to trimming and J lost 4 bases; unmatched junction nucleotides: 6. Written as DNA, the CDR3 is TGTGCCAGCAGCTTAGGATCTTGGACTAGCGGGAGGTACAATGAGCAGTTCTTC. Translating gives CASSLGSWTSGRYNEQFF.

This clonotype was counted between two and nine times. The chain carries TRBV6-1 and TRBJ2-1; 8 bases line up with TRBD2. Trimming removed 10 bases from V and 9 bases from J; junction bases left unmatched: 14. CDR3 length: 14 amino acids. Germline CDR1 is MNHNS and CDR2 is SASEGT. The CDR3, as DNA: TGTGCCATCTCTAAGATGGGAAGCGGGGGTGAGCAGTTCTTC. This gives the protein CAISKMGSGGEQFF.

This clonotype was recorded a few times. V gene TRBV5-1 combines with J gene TRBJ1-1; D ambiguous. The germline V gene encodes CDR1 SGHRS and CDR2 YFSETQ. This CDR3 contains 14 residues. V lost 0 bases and J lost 7, with 13 bases in between. Here the CDR3 reads CASSLDLLNYEAFF. The CDR3 nucleotides read TGCGCCAGCAGCTTGGATCTACTGAACTATGAAGCTTTCTTT.

This clonotype appeared many times. The chain carries TRBV29-1 and TRBJ2-1, with D possibly being TRBD1 (6 bases). CDR3 length: 11 amino acids. The germline gives CDR1 SQVTM, CDR2 ANQGSEA. Trimming took off 8 bases at V and 10 bases at J, with 15 bases between the two ends. The CDR3: CSTRGWTEQFF. CDR3 DNA: TGCAGCACAAGGGGGTGGACAGAGCAGTTCTTC.

Points on this clonotype: A much larger clone differs by one base, so this may be a read error. The genes are TRBV12-3 or TRBV12-4 and TRBJ2-1; D ambiguous. The CDR3 totals 11 residues. The ends were cut back, 3 bases at V and 10 bases at J, with 7 bases in the middle. The CDR3 DNA reads as TGTGCCAGCAGTTTGTTCGGGGAGCAGTTCTTC. It codes for CASSLFGEQFF.

In its sample, this clonotype was seen many times. The chain links TRBV27 to TRBJ1-1; TRBD1 aligns across 12 bases. The CDR3 sequence is 16 residues long. Germline loops: CDR1 MNHEY, CDR2 SMNVEV (reference sequence). Losses at the gene ends were 5 bases for V and 3 bases for J; bases not matched to a gene: 7. Here the CDR3 reads CASSPGTGGADTEAFF. Here the CDR3 DNA reads TGTGCCAGCAGTCCCGGGACAGGGGGCGCTGACACTGAAGCTTTCTTT.

The chain links TRBV19 to TRBJ1-5; D remains unclear. The CDR3 sequence is 14 residues long. Germline V gene data show CDR1 as LNHDA and CDR2 as SQIVND (reference sequence). Deletions cut 2 bases from V and 3 bases from J, with 8 bases between. CDR3 region: CASSISGSNQPQHF. DNA of the CDR3: TGTGCCAGTAGTATAAGTGGGTCCAATCAGCCCCAGCATTTT.

The gene calls are TRBV9 and TRBJ1-4, with 8 bases aligning to TRBD1. V lost 2 bases and J lost 2; bases outside the gene matches: 2. The CDR3 sequence is 15 residues long. Germline-derived CDR1 and CDR2 are SGDLS and YYNGEE. CDR3 amino acids: CASSVTGVTNEKLFF. CDR3 in DNA: TGTGCCAGCAGCGTGACAGGGGTTACTAATGAAAAACTGTTTTTT.

This clonotype was seen at least ten times. The CDR3 coding sequence is TGCGCCAGCAGCTCCGGGGTGGGGGCCAGCTCCTACGAGCAGTACTTC. Translated, it gives CASSSGVGASSYEQYF. This chain joins TRBV5-1 and TRBJ2-7, with D maybe TRBD1 (6 bases). The germline V gene encodes CDR1 SGHRS and CDR2 YFSETQ. The CDR3 runs to 16 residues. The V and J ends lost 3 bases and 0 bases respectively, with 16 bases between them.

The chain employs TRBV28 and TRBJ1-4, with TRBD1 identical over 8 bases. V shed 8 bases, J shed 7 bases, and the junction held 12 bases outside the gene matches. The germline V gene encodes CDR1 MDHEN and CDR2 SYDVKM. The CDR3 covers 15 residues. CDR3 nucleotides: TGTGCCAGCGGTGAACAGGGGGTTCAGGGTGAAAAACTGTTTTTT. Residues: CASGEQGVQGEKLFF.